The clone carrying this T cell receptor beta chain was detected once. Antigen unknown. The sample carries other DNA sequences with the same CDR3. This entry is derived from a study of cytomegalovirus exposure and HLA in healthy donors. Points from the study as a whole: A later analysis showed HLA-associated TCR beta chains outstripping equally common others in clonal expansion. Accurate prediction of HLA-A and HLA-B alleles (for most subjects) was reportedly achieved from TCR beta sequences. Altogether, 160 or so TCR beta chains were recorded as cytomegalovirus-associated.

Primers: 60 Vbeta forward and 13 Jbeta reverse. Sequenced by immunoSEQ multiplex PCR; TCRdb stores in-frame clones only, minus some. The data contain 130,000 to 150,000 clones, roughly 79% of them singletons. The CDR3 has 12 residues. The V gene's germline CDR1 is SEHNR and CDR2 FQNEAQ (reference sequence). The V gene end was trimmed by 1 base and the J gene end by 6 bases; junction bases not matched to a gene: 0. The clonotype originates from a male donor in good health and CMV-seronegative. Sequencing input: PBMCs. The chain employs TRBV7-9 and TRBJ2-7; 7 bases match TRBD2. The CDR3 here is CASSLGGGEQYF. The CDR3 DNA sequence: TGTGCCAGCAGCTTAGGCGGGGGCGAGCAGTACTTC.